This TCR beta chain was documented in a study of blood T cells in healthy people across ages. A sample-barcoded 5' primer and a J-beta primer mix were used in a second PCR of roughly 7 to 11 cycles. A template-switch adaptor with 12 random nucleotides tagged each cDNA molecule. TCRdb reprocessed the 5' RACE reads with MiXCR, giving one entry per CDR3 protein. The data show about 1.8 million distinct CDR3 sequences, 49% seen once. Germline V gives CDR1 LGHNA, CDR2 YSLEER. The CDR3 runs to 16 residues. V shed 1 base and J 3 bases; nucleotides not matched to a gene: 4. The source material was blood. This clonotype was sampled from a woman aged 40 to 49 in good health. The chain couples TRBV4-3 to TRBJ2-2, with 8 bases matching TRBD1. Here the CDR3 reads CASSQAGQEYTGELFF. CDR3 sequence (DNA): TGCGCCAGCAGCCAAGCGGGACAGGAGTACACCGGGGAGCTGTTTTTT.